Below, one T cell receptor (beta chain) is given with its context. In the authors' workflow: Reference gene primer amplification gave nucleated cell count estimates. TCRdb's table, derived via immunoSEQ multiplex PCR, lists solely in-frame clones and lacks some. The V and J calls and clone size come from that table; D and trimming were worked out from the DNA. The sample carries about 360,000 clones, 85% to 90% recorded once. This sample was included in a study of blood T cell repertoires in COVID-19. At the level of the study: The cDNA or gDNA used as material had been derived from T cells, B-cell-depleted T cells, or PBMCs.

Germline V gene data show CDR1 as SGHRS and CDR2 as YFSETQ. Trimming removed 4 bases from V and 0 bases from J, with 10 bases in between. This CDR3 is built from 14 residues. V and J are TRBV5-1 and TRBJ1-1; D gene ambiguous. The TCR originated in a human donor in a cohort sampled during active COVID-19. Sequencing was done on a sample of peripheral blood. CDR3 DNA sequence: TGCGCCAGCAGCCTCACGACTGTGAACACTGAAGCTTTCTTT. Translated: CASSLTTVNTEAFF.